Below, 3 T cell receptor beta chains from the same sample are listed, as sequenced in a study of T cell changes during pregnancy in multiple sclerosis (dated by TCRdb to 2018 to 2020). Library preparation was by the immunoSEQ multiplex PCR assay. In TCRdb, the immuneACCESS table is reduced to in-frame sequences with V and J assigned. These tables do not hold every clone; where another copy was compared, an unresolved V gene accounts for under half, and the others remain unexplained. This sample holds roughly 86,000 clones; around 92% were observed only once. The ten biggest clones cover more than 2.5% of the sample. Here the sequenced sample was peripheral blood, taken in the first trimester of pregnancy. These receptors were collected from a female donor with multiple sclerosis, enrolled in a pregnancy study.

This clone was found a few times. The CDR3 sequence: CASSFGGSNQPQHF. The CDR3 DNA reads TGTGCCAGCAGTTTTGGAGGGAGCAATCAGCCCCAGCATTTT. The chain has TRBV27 and TRBJ1-5; D is unresolved. CDR3 length: 14 residues. Germline assignment: CDR1 MNHEY and CDR2 SMNVEV (reference sequence). The ends were cut back, 3 bases at V and 1 base at J, with 7 bases in the middle.

Only a few counts were recorded for this clone. The rearrangement uses TRBV13 and TRBJ1-1; TRBD1 aligns across 12 bases. Looked up from germline, CDR1 is PRHDT and CDR2 is FYEKMQ (reference sequence). The CDR3 runs to 16 residues. Unmatched junction bases numbered 6, after V lost 0 bases and J lost 7 bases. The CDR3 loop is CASSLGLGQGANEAFF. In nucleotides, the CDR3 is TGTGCCAGCAGCTTAGGCCTGGGACAGGGGGCAAATGAAGCTTTCTTT.

The gene calls are TRBV28 and TRBJ2-1; TRBD2 matches 8 bases. This CDR3 has 15 amino acids. V trimming: 10 bases; J trimming: 6 bases; junction bases outside the gene matches: 14. Germline V CDR1 and CDR2: MDHEN, SYDVKM. The CDR3 reads CATTLDWREVNEQFF. The CDR3 region has the DNA TGTGCCACCACTCTTGACTGGCGGGAGGTCAATGAGCAGTTCTTC.